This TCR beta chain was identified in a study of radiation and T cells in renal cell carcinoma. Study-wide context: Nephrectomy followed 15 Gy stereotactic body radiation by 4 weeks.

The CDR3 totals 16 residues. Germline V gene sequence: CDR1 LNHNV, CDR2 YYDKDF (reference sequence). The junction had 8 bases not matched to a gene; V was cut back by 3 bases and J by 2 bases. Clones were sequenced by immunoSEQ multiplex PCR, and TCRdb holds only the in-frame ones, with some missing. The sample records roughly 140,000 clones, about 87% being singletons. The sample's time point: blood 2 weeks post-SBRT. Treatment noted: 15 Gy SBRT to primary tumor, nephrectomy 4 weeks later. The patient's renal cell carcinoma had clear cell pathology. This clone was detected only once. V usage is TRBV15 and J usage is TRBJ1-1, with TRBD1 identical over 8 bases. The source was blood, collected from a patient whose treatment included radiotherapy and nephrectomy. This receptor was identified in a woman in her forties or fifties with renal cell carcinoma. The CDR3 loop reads CATSRSRDRRNTEAFF. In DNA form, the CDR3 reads TGTGCCACCAGCAGGAGCCGGGACAGGCGTAACACTGAAGCTTTCTTT.